This TCR beta chain comes out of a study of human T cells and chemical hapten exposure. In this sample, this clonotype turned up many times. As for time point: pre-sensitization, week 0. Treatment specified: therapeutic diphenylcyclopropenone sensitization with weekly scalp DPC. TCRdb reprocessed the RACE reads with MiXCR, giving one entry per CDR3 protein. This repertoire shows around 330,000 distinct CDR3 sequences, about 5% found once; its top ten account for about 8.2%. Trimming removed 2 bases at V and 8 bases at J, with 17 bases between. The CDR3 runs to 16 residues. Per germline, CDR1 SGHRS and CDR2 YFSETQ.

The chain uses TRBV5-1 and TRBJ1-6, with D tentatively TRBD1 (6 bases). The sequence came from a woman younger than 30 with alopecia areata. Some clones in this sample may be carry-over from other donors' samples. The source material was whole blood, sampled in connection with sensitization to the hapten diphenylcyclopropenone (DPC). The CDR3 is CASSLRSGQSYSPLHF. The CDR3 coding sequence is TGCGCCAGCAGCTTACGATCCGGACAGAGTTATTCACCCCTCCACTTT. The whole variable domain, remainder taken from reference TRBV5-1 and TRBJ1-6, is KAGVTQTPRYLIKTRGQQVTLSCSPISGHRSVSWYQQTPGQGLQFLFEYFSETQRNKGNFPGRFSGRQFSNSRSEMNVSTLELGDSALYLCASSLRSGQSYSPLHFGNGTRLTVT.